Below, 10 T cell receptor beta chains from the same sample are listed, as sequenced in a study of blood T cells in healthy people across ages. A J-beta primer mix and a sample-barcoded 5' primer were used in a second PCR of roughly 7 to 12 cycles. TCRdb analysed the 5' RACE reads with MiXCR anew, one entry per CDR3 protein. The data show hundreds of thousands of distinct CDR3 sequences, with more than 25% seen just once and around 2.9% held by the top ten. These data were also filed under a second study, of T cells of mothers and their children.

Sequenced: blood. The receptors shown here come from a boy between 10 and 17 years old in good health.

The CDR3 DNA is TGTGCCAGTCGCCGGGAGGGGGACACTGAAGCTTTCTTT. Its protein product is CASRREGDTEAFF. The rearrangement joins TRBV2 to TRBJ1-1; a weak D match, TRBD1 (6 bases). The CDR3 totals 13 residues. The V gene lost 9 bases and the J gene lost 3 bases, with 14 bases spanning the gap. In germline, CDR1 is SNHLY, CDR2 FYNNEI.

This clonotype occurred a few times. The chain recombines TRBV5-5 with TRBJ1-5, with D perhaps matching TRBD1 (5 bases). Germline V gives CDR1 SGHKS, CDR2 YYEKEE (reference sequence). This CDR3 spans 14 amino acids. Trimming stripped 4 bases from V and 0 bases from J, with 8 bases between. This chain's CDR3 is CASSPDSSNQPQHF. Here the CDR3 DNA reads TGTGCCAGCAGCCCAGACAGTAGCAATCAGCCCCAGCATTTT.

This clonotype was observed many times. The V and J genes are TRBV6-1 and TRBJ2-2, with TRBD1 identical over 7 bases. V shed 4 bases, J shed 6 bases, and the junction held 2 bases outside the gene matches. This CDR3 is 13 amino acids long. Germline CDR1 reads MNHNS; CDR2 reads SASEGT. The CDR3 sequence: CASSARGPGELFF. CDR3 in DNA: TGTGCCAGCAGTGCTAGGGGGCCCGGGGAGCTGTTTTTT.

The V gene is TRBV3-1, the J gene TRBJ1-4; no clear D. V was shortened by 1 base and J by 8 bases, with 5 bases between the two germline ends. Germline CDR1 is LGHDT and CDR2 is YNNKEL (reference sequence). The CDR3 has 12 amino acids. The CDR3, as DNA: TGTGCCAGCAGCCAAGCCGACGAAAAACTGTTTTTT. Amino acids: CASSQADEKLFF.

The chain carries TRBV7-9 and TRBJ1-2, with D perhaps matching TRBD1 (6 bases). CDR1 is SEHNR and CDR2 is FQNEAQ in the germline V gene (reference sequence). The CDR3 consists of 16 residues. The V gene lost 1 base and the J gene lost 1 base, with 13 bases spanning the gap. The DNA for the CDR3 is TGTGCCAGCAGCTTAGGTCAGGGGAGGGATAACTATGGCTACACCTTC. Protein sequence: CASSLGQGRDNYGYTF.

The J gene is TRBJ1-1, the V gene TRBV6-6; 9 nucleotides match TRBD1. CDR3 length: 15 residues. The germline gives CDR1 MNHNY, CDR2 SVGAGI (reference sequence). With V trimmed by 0 bases and J by 4 bases, 3 bases remained unmatched. The CDR3 coding sequence is TGTGCCAGCAGTTACTCGACAGGGGGAGGCACTGAAGCTTTCTTT. Translated, it gives CASSYSTGGGTEAFF.

This chain connects TRBV15 to TRBJ2-1; 15 positions agree with TRBD2. CDR3 length equals 16 residues. V shed 4 bases, J shed 3 bases, and the junction held 1 base outside the gene matches. Looked up from germline, CDR1 is LNHNV and CDR2 is YYDKDF (reference sequence). The CDR3 here is CATSKGLAGGYNEQFF. The CDR3 bases are TGTGCCACCAGCAAGGGACTAGCGGGAGGCTACAATGAGCAGTTCTTC.

This clonotype was detected a few times. This chain links TRBV13 with TRBJ2-1; 14 positions match TRBD2. After removal of 7 bases from V and 0 bases from J, the junction contained 8 bases not matched to a gene. CDR1 and CDR2 from the germline V gene are PRHDT and FYEKMQ (reference sequence). This CDR3 spans 18 amino acids. The CDR3 reads CASTRTSGGPSSYNEQFF. CDR3 bases: TGTGCCAGCACCCGGACTAGCGGGGGGCCGAGCTCCTACAATGAGCAGTTCTTC.

This clonotype was observed a handful of times. CDR3 in DNA: TGTGCCTGGAGTGTACGGAAGACCCAGTACTTC. Its protein is CAWSVRKTQYF. The chain has TRBV30 and TRBJ2-5; D call uncertain. There are 11 residues in the CDR3. The ends were cut back, 0 bases at V and 6 bases at J, with 5 bases in the middle. Germline assignment: CDR1 GTSNPN and CDR2 SVGIG (reference sequence).

This chain links TRBV7-6 with TRBJ2-7; maybe TRBD1 (5 bases). Germline CDR1 reads SGHVS; CDR2 reads FNYEAQ. CDR3 length: 15 amino acids. V was pared by 2 bases and J by 3 bases, with 14 bases between. The CDR3 bases are TGTGCCAGCAGCTTATGGGTAGGGGCCTACTACGAGCAGTACTTC. Translating gives CASSLWVGAYYEQYF.